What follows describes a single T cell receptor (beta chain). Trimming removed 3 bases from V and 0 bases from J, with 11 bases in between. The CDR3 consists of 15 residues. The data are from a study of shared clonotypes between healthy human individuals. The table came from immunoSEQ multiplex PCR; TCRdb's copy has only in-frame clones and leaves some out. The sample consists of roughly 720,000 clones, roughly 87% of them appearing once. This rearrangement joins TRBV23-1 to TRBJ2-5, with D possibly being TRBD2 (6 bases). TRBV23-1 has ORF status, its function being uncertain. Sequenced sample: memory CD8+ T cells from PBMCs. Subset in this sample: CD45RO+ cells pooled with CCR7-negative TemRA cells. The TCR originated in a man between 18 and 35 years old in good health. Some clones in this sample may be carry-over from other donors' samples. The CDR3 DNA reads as TGCGCCAGCAGTCACCGTGGAGGGAACCAAGAGACCCAGTACTTC. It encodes CASSHRGGNQETQYF.